This T cell receptor beta chain was captured by sequencing in a study of T cell repertoires in cytomegalovirus infection (dated by TCRdb to about 2019). Concerning the study at large: The HLA type of each donor mattered for the analysis, because public TCR beta signatures pointed to carriage of CMV infection along with the matching HLA type.

What the study reported, not specific to this receptor: The ex vivo response was dominated by HLA-C-restricted CMV-specific TCR beta clonotypes, which also provided the single most frequent clonotype in two of eight donors. Cumulative frequency of public TCR beta family members discriminated carriers of CMV infection plus the relevant HLA type in this cohort and an independent approximately 370-donor cohort.

Sequencer: Illumina HiSeq 1500. TCRdb's own reprocessing of the public reads used fastp at Q25 and MiXCR and kept productive beta chains. Duplicate CDR3 protein sequences are folded into a single record with the most common DNA and genes. Across this sample there are 300,000 to 400,000 distinct CDR3 sequences, with less than 20% seen only once. Of the sample, roughly 8.7% is held by the ten largest clones. This clonotype was detected many times. Its binding antigen is unknown. No clone much larger than this one lies a single base away; base qualities are absent. V was cut back by 5 bases and J by 12 bases, leaving a gap of 20 bases between them. The CDR3, from cysteine to phenylalanine, totals 14 residues. Of the read, only the CDR3 DNA is kept; its 42 bases are in frame from base 1.

This sequence uses TRBV12-3 or TRBV12-4 and TRBJ2-1; the D call is tentative, TRBD1 or TRBD2, as each matches 5 bases. The sequencing input was PBMCs. The TCR was taken from a human donor in good health (CMV status not recorded). Some clones in this sample may be carry-over from other donors' samples. The CDR3 region reads CASSRRGQEGWQFF. The nucleotide sequence is TGTGCCAGCAGTAGGAGAGGACAAGAGGGATGGCAGTTCTTC.